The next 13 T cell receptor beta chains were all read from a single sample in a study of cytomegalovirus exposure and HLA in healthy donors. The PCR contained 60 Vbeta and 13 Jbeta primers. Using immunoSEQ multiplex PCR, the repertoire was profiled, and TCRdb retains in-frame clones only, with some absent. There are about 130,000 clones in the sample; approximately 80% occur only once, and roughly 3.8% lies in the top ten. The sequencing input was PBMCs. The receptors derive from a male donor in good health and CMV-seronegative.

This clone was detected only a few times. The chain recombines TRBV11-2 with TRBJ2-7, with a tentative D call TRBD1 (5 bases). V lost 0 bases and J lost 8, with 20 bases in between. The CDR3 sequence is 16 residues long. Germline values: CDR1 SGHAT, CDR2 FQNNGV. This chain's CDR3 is CASSLEAGRTTLKQYF. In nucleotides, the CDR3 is TGTGCCAGCAGCTTAGAGGCTGGGCGGACAACTTTGAAGCAGTACTTC.

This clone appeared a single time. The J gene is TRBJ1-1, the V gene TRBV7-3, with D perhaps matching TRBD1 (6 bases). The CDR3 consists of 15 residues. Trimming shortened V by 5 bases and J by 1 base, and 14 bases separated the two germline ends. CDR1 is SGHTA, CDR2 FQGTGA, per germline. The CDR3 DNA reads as TGTGCCAGCAGCCTCGGGGGGACACCGAACACTGAAGCTTTCTTT. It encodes CASSLGGTPNTEAFF.

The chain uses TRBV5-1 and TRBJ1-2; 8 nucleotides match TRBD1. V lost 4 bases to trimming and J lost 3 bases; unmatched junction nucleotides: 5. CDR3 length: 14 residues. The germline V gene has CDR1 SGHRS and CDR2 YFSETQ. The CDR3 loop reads CASSPGQDYYGYTF. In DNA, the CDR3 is TGCGCCAGCAGCCCGGGACAGGACTACTATGGCTACACCTTC.

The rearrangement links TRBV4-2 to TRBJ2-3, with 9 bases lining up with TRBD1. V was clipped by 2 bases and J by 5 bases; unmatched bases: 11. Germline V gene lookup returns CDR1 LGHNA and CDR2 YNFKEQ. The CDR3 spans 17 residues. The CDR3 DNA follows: TGTGCCAGCAGCCAATCCCTATTACAGGGGGCACAAGATACGCAGTATTTT. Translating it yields CASSQSLLQGAQDTQYF.

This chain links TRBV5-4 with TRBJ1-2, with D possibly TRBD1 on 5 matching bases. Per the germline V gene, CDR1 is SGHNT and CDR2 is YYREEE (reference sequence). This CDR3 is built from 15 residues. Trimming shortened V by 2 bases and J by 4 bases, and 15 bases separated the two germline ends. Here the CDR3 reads CASSLNIGTSYGYTF. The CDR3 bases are TGTGCCAGCAGCTTAAATATTGGGACTAGCTATGGCTACACCTTC. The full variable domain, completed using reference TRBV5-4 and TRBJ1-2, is ETGVTQSPTHLIKTRGQQVTLRCSSQSGHNTVSWYQQALGQGPQFIFQYYREEENGRGNFPPRFSGLQFPNYSSELNVNALELDDSALYLCASSLNIGTSYGYTFGSGTRLTVV.

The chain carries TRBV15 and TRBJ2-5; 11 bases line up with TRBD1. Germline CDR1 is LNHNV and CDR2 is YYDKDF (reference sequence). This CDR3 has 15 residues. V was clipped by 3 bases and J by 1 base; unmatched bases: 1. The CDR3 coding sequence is TGTGCCACCAGCAGGGACAGGGGGCGCCAAGAGACCCAGTACTTC. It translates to CATSRDRGRQETQYF.

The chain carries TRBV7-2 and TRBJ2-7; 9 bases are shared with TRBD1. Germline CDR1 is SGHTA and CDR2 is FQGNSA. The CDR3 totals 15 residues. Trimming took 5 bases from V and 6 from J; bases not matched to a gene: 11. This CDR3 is CASSGPGTGFFEQYF. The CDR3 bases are TGTGCCAGCAGCGGACCCGGGACAGGGTTTTTCGAGCAGTACTTC.

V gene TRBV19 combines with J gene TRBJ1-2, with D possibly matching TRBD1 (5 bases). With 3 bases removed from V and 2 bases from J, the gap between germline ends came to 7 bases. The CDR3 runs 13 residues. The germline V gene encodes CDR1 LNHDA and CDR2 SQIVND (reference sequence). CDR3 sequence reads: CASSMTVNYGYTF. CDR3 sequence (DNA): TGTGCCAGTAGTATGACAGTCAACTATGGCTACACCTTC.

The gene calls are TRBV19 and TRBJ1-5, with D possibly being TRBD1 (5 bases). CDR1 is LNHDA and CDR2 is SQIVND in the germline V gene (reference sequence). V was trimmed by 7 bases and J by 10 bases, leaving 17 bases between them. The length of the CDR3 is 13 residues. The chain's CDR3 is CASKRTRLEPQHF. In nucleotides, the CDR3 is TGTGCCAGTAAAAGGACAAGGCTTGAACCCCAGCATTTT. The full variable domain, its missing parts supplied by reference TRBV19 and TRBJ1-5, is DGGITQSPKYLFRKEGQNVTLSCEQNLNHDAMYWYRQDPGQGLRLIYYSQIVNDFQKGDIAEGYSVSREKKESFPLTVTSAQKNPTAFYLCASKRTRLEPQHFGDGTRLSIL.

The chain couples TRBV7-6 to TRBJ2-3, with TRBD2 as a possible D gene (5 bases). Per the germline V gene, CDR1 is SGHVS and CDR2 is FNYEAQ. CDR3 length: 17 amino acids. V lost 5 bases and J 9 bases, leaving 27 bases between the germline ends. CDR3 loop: CASSLPPSSPGVGTQYF. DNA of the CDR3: TGTGCCAGCAGCCTCCCCCCTAGCTCCCCCGGAGTCGGGACGCAGTATTTT.

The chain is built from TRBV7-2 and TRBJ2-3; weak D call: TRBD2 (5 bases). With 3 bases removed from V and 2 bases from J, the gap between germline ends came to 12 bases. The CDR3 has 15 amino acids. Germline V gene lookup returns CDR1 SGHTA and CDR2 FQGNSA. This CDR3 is CASSFPRALTDTQYF. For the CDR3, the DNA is TGTGCCAGCAGCTTCCCGAGGGCCCTCACAGATACGCAGTATTTT.

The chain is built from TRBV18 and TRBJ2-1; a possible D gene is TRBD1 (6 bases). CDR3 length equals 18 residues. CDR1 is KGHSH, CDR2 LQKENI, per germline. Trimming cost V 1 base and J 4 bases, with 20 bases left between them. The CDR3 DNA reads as TGTGCCAGCTCACCACGTAGGCCCAGACAGGCGCTATACAATGAGCAGTTCTTC. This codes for CASSPRRPRQALYNEQFF.

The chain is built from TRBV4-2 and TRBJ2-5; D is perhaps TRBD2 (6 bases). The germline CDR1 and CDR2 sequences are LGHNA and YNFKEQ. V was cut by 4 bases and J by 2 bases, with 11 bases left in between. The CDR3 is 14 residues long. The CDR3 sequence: CASSLGGIQETQYF. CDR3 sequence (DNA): TGTGCCAGCAGCCTAGGCGGGATTCAAGAGACCCAGTACTTC.